A selection of T cell receptor beta chains follows, all from one sample in a study of blood T cell repertoires in COVID-19. Profiled with immunoSEQ multiplex PCR; TCRdb holds only in-frame clones, not every one. The sample contains roughly 200,000 clones, approximately 78% of which appear only once. The sequenced material came from peripheral blood. The receptor set was obtained from a woman of 80 years or more with active or convalescent COVID-19. CDR3s include the opening cysteine and the closing phenylalanine or tryptophan. The D gene is left open where the match is weak. Part of the rows lack a size; the others show once, few, many or a class for expanded clones.

v_gene	abundance	j_gene	d_gene	CDR3aa	CDR3nt
TRBV4-1	.	TRBJ2-1	.	CASSQTSDRNYNEQFF	TGCGCCAGCAGCCAAACCTCCGACAGGAACTACAATGAGCAGTTCTTC
TRBV7-3	few	TRBJ1-6	.	CASSLGDSNSPLHF	TGTGCCAGCAGCTTAGGGGACTCAAATTCACCCCTCCACTTT
TRBV6-5	.	TRBJ1-1	TRBD1	CASSYSGQTEAFF	TGTGCCAGCAGTTACTCGGGACAGACTGAAGCTTTCTTT
TRBV27	.	TRBJ1-2	.	CASSLTGGRGYTF	TGTGCCAGCAGTTTAACGGGGGGGCGAGGCTACACCTTC
TRBV28	.	TRBJ1-1	.	CASSPHMNTEAFF	TGTGCCAGCAGCCCCCACATGAACACTGAAGCTTTCTTT
TRBV11-2	.	TRBJ1-2	.	CASSLDRGEVYGYTF	TGTGCCAGCAGCTTAGATCGGGGGGAGGTCTATGGCTACACCTTC
TRBV19	.	TRBJ1-3	.	CASSFAGGVGNTIYF	TGTGCCAGTAGTTTCGCGGGGGGCGTCGGAAACACCATATATTTT
TRBV21-1	.	TRBJ1-5	.	CASHGRGPHSNQPQHF	TGTGCCTCTCATGGGCGGGGACCACATAGCAATCAGCCCCAGCATTTT
TRBV6-5	.	TRBJ1-3	TRBD1	CASGDRGLGNTIYF	TGTGCCAGCGGGGACAGGGGTCTTGGAAACACCATATATTTT
TRBV30	.	TRBJ1-5	.	CAWSKVRYSGESNQPQHF	TGTGCCTGGAGTAAGGTCAGGTACTCCGGCGAAAGCAATCAGCCCCAGCATTTT